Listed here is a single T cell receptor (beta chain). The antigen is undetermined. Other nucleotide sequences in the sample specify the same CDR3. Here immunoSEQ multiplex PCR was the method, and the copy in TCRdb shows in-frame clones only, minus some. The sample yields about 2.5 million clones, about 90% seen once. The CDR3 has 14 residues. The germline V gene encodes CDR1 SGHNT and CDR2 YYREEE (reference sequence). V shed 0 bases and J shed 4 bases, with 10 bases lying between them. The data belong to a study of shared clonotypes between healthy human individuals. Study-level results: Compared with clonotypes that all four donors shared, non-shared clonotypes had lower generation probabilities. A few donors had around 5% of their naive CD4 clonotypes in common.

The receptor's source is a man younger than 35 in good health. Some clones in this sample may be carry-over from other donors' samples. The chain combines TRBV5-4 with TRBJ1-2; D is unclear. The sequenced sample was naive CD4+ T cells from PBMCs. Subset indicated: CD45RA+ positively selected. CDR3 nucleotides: TGTGCCAGCAGCTTGGCCGGGGTACCCTATGGCTACACCTTC. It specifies CASSLAGVPYGYTF.